This TCR beta chain was sequenced for a study of OX40 agonist ivuxolimab in advanced cancers. Study at large: Of mixed ages from about 23 to 85 and averaging 60 years, the group was about 80% male.

Using immunoSEQ multiplex PCR, the repertoire was profiled, and TCRdb retains in-frame clones only, with some absent. This table has over 50,000 clones, roughly 90% appearing once. Trimming removed 5 bases from V and 8 bases from J, with 12 bases in between. This CDR3 has 12 amino acids. The V gene's germline CDR1 is MNHEY and CDR2 SMNVEV (reference sequence). The TCR originated in an adult with an advanced solid tumor such as melanoma, head and neck, liver or kidney cancer. The sequences come from CD4+ or CD8+ T cells sorted from blood, collected in a trial of the OX40 agonist ivuxolimab. The V gene is TRBV27, the J gene TRBJ1-2; D remains unclear. For the CDR3, the DNA is TGTGCCAGCAGTCCCCCAAGCGGAGGCTACACCTTC. Translated: CASSPPSGGYTF.